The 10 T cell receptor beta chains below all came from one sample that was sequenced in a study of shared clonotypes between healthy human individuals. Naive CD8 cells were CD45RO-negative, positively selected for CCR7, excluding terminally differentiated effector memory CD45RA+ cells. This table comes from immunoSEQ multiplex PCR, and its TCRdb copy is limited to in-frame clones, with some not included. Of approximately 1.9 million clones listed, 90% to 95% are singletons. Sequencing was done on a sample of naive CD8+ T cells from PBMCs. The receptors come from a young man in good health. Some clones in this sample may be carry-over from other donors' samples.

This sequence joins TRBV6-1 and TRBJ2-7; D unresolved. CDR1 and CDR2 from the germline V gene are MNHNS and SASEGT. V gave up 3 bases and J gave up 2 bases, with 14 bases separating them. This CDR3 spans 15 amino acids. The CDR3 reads CASSDARAYTYEQYF. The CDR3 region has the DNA TGTGCCAGCAGTGATGCCCGGGCTTATACCTACGAGCAGTACTTC.

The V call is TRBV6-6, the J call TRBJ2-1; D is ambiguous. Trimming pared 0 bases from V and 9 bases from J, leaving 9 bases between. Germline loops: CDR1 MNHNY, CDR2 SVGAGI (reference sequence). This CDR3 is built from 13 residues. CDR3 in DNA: TGTGCCAGCAGTTACTCGTTACGGGCTGAGCAGTTCTTC. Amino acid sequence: CASSYSLRAEQFF.

The CDR3 reads CASSEGIHSSGLAGDEQFF. Written as DNA, the CDR3 is TGTGCCAGCAGTGAAGGTATCCATTCGAGTGGACTAGCGGGAGACGAGCAGTTCTTC. The rearrangement links TRBV6-1 to TRBJ2-1, with 13 bases matching TRBD2. The length of the CDR3 is 19 residues. J gave up 10 bases and V 1 base, and 16 bases lay outside the gene matches. Germline CDR1 reads MNHNS; CDR2 reads SASEGT.

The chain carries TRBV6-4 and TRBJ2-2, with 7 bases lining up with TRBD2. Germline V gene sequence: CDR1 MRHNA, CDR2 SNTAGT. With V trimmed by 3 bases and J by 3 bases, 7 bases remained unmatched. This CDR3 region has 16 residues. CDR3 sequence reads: CASSELRENDTGELFF. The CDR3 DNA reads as TGTGCCAGCAGTGAATTGCGGGAGAACGACACCGGGGAGCTGTTTTTT.

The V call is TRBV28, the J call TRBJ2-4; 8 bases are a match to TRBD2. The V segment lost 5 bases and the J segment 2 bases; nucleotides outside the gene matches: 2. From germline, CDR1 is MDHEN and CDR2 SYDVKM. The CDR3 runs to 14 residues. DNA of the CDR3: TGTGCCAGCAGTAGCGGGAGTACCAAAAACATTCAGTACTTC. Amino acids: CASSSGSTKNIQYF.

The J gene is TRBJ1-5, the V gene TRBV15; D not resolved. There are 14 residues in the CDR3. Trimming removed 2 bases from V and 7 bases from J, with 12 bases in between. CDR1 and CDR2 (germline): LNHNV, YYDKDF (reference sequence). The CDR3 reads CATSRPHAGQPQHF. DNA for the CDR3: TGTGCCACCAGCAGACCTCACGCAGGCCAGCCCCAGCATTTT.

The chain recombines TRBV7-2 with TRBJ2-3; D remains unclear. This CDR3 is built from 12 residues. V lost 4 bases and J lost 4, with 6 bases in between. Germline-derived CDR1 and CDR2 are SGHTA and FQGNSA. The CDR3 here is CASSSRSDTQYF. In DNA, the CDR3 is TGTGCCAGCAGCTCACGATCAGATACGCAGTATTTT.

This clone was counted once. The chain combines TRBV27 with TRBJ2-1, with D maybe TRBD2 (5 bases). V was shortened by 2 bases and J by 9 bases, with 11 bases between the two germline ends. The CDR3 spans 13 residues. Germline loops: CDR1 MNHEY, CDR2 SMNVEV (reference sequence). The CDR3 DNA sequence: TGTGCCAGCAGTTTAAGCAAACGGGGTGAGCAGTTCTTC. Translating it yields CASSLSKRGEQFF.

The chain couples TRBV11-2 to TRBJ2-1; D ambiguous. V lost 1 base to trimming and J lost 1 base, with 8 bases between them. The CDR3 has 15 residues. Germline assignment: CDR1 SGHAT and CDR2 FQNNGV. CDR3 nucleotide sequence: TGTGCCAGCAGCTTAGCCTATCGGTCCTACAATGAGCAGTTCTTC. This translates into CASSLAYRSYNEQFF.

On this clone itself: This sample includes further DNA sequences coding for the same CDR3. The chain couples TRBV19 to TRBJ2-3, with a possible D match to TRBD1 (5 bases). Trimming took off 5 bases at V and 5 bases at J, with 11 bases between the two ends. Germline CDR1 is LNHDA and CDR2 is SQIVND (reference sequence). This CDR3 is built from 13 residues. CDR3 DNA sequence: TGTGCCAGTAGTCCCCGTCAGGGAGATACGCAGTATTTT. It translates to CASSPRQGDTQYF. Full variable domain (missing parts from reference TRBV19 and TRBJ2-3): DGGITQSPKYLFRKEGQNVTLSCEQNLNHDAMYWYRQDPGQGLRLIYYSQIVNDFQKGDIAEGYSVSREKKESFPLTVTSAQKNPTAFYLCASSPRQGDTQYFGPGTRLTVL.